This T cell receptor (beta chain) was observed in a study of cytomegalovirus exposure and HLA in healthy donors. The assay was immunoSEQ multiplex PCR, and TCRdb's table has in-frame clones only and misses some. Of roughly 59,000 clones in the sample, 80% to 95% were seen once. The germline V gene has CDR1 MRHNA and CDR2 SNTAGT. The germline V and J ends were trimmed by 3 bases and 10 bases, with 15 bases remaining between them. CDR3 length: 13 amino acids. This receptor was obtained from a man younger than 35 in good health and CMV-seropositive. Input material: PBMCs. The chain uses TRBV6-4 and TRBJ1-1, with D possibly matching TRBD1 (5 bases). CDR3 DNA: TGTGCCAGCAGTGAGTTGGGGAGGGGTTCAGCTTTCTTT. Its translation: CASSELGRGSAFF.